A selection of T cell receptor beta chains follows, all from one sample in a study of T cell repertoires in cytomegalovirus infection. TCRdb passed the reads through MiXCR, listing each CDR3 protein once. This table holds over 150,000 distinct CDR3 sequences, about a sixth found once. Sequenced sample: CD8+ T cells from PBMCs. These receptors came from a human donor in good health (CMV status not recorded). Some clones in this sample may be carry-over from other donors' samples. Both conserved end residues are trimmed from each CDR3.

J,V,CDR3
TRBJ2-4,TRBV10-3,AISDNWSTAKNIQY
TRBJ2-7,TRBV7-9,ASSLIIGTAYEQY
TRBJ2-3,TRBV7-8,ASSLVGLSDTQY
TRBJ1-1,TRBV4-1,ASSLSESNTEAF
TRBJ2-2,TRBV10-3,ATATGVNGELF
TRBJ2-1,TRBV2,ASSGTGWANEQF
TRBJ1-6,TRBV7-2,ASSSGPVSSYNSPLH
TRBJ1-2,TRBV20-1,SARGAGHYGYT
TRBJ2-7,TRBV28,ASSLGGSTGIATEQY
TRBJ2-5,TRBV29-1,SVPKEIQETQY
TRBJ2-7,TRBV20-1,SARLSGSYEQY
TRBJ1-2,TRBV7-2,ASSSSPTNYGYT
TRBJ2-1,TRBV2,ASTYLSGGLDNEQF
TRBJ2-7,TRBV7-2,ASSLDEGALYEQY
TRBJ1-2,TRBV12-3/TRBV12-4,ASTDRTNWGAYGYT
TRBJ1-2,TRBV29-1,SVEDPGEGAYGGYT
TRBJ1-1,TRBV4-2,ASSQEGHFRIMEAF
TRBJ1-5,TRBV28,ASSFEGLNNQPQH
TRBJ2-1,TRBV5-1,ASSFLGAGNEQF
TRBJ2-1,TRBV9,ASSVRPQGIDSYNEQF
TRBJ1-2,TRBV27,ASSFERQGVVGYT
TRBJ2-7,TRBV6-2/TRBV6-3,ASSYGTEIHEQY
TRBJ2-7,TRBV6-2/TRBV6-3,ASSLEDSSHEQY
TRBJ1-1,TRBV7-8,ASSLVLVGGSTEAF
TRBJ2-1,TRBV7-6,ASSLDTVWGGPEQF
TRBJ2-3,TRBV20-1,SARGDRAKRGSADTQY
TRBJ1-2,TRBV7-2,ASSSPGTSLGYT
TRBJ2-7,TRBV27,ASSPRGFSYEQY
TRBJ1-1,TRBV15,ATSSIEGRNTEAF
TRBJ2-7,TRBV28,ASSYGTQQY
TRBJ2-5,TRBV7-8,ASSRYGLAGGPGSFQETQY
TRBJ1-2,TRBV10-3,AISVAGTGYSSNYGYT
TRBJ2-3,TRBV7-6,ASSPRPGLRTDTQY
TRBJ2-1,TRBV14,ASSQELRNEQF
TRBJ2-1,TRBV7-6,ASSPSKGQSHNEQF
TRBJ2-1,TRBV6-2/TRBV6-3,ASGGYNEQF
TRBJ1-1,TRBV3-1,ASSQTDTLNTEAF
TRBJ2-5,TRBV7-6,ASSDRGGQETQY
TRBJ2-7,TRBV20-1,SAYGTVYEQY
TRBJ1-2,TRBV7-9,ASSLAGQGPNYGYT
TRBJ2-5,TRBV20-1,SAGFGETQY
TRBJ2-1,TRBV12-5,ASGLVGGGPYNEQF
TRBJ1-1,TRBV4-1,ASSSLTGGEAEAF
TRBJ2-5,TRBV28,ATKGRETQY
TRBJ1-2,TRBV7-8,ASSLLGSGVDGYT
TRBJ1-1,TRBV7-2,ASSYRTGTTEAF
TRBJ2-2,TRBV6-1,ASSEWGTNTGELF
TRBJ1-1,TRBV5-1,ASSPTGRVDTEAF